One sample yielded the 30 T cell receptor beta chains listed below, sequenced in a study of T-cell reconstitution after alpha-beta-depleted transplantation in children. A TCRbeta library incorporating unique molecular identifiers was prepared. In TCRdb, the PCR reads were re-called with MiXCR into one record per CDR3 protein. Of 580,000 or so distinct CDR3 sequences in the sample, around 23% are singletons; the top ten hold 13% to 15%. Here the sequenced sample was PBMCs, mostly from graft donor cells, taken 360 days after TCRalphabeta/CD19-depleted stem cell transplant. These receptors came from a boy under three years old who had a stem cell transplant for acute myeloid leukemia, so the T cells may come from the graft donor.

This clonotype was seen a few times. This sequence joins TRBV12-3 or TRBV12-4 and TRBJ2-1, with a possible D match to TRBD1 (6 bases). The V gene lost 3 bases and the J gene lost 9 bases, with 12 bases spanning the gap. The CDR3 is 13 amino acids. CDR3 bases: TGTGCCAGCAGTTTGGGGACACTCAGTGAGCAGTTCTTC. Translated, it gives CASSLGTLSEQFF.

As to this clonotype: Given a much more abundant clone one base away, this may be a read error. This chain uses TRBV20-1 with TRBJ1-1; no clear D. CDR3 size: 12 residues. Germline values: CDR1 DFQATT, CDR2 SNEGSKA (reference sequence). V lost 3 bases and J 0 bases, leaving 5 bases between the germline ends. The CDR3 coding sequence is TGCAGTGCTAGTCGGATGAACACTGAAGCTTTCTTT. Its protein product is CSASRMNTEAFF.

The chain carries TRBV20-1 and TRBJ2-7; TRBD1 matches 7 bases. Germline V gives CDR1 DFQATT, CDR2 SNEGSKA (reference sequence). The CDR3 runs 15 residues. J lost 3 bases, V lost 6 bases, and 14 bases had no gene match. The DNA of the CDR3 is TGCAGTGCCAGTAGTGTGGGGACAGAGGGCTACGAGCAGTACTTC. Protein: CSASSVGTEGYEQYF.

This clonotype was counted at least ten times. The chain carries TRBV19 and TRBJ1-3; the D is unclear. Germline V gene sequence: CDR1 LNHDA, CDR2 SQIVND (reference sequence). This CDR3 is built from 14 residues. V was cut by 3 bases and J by 0 bases, with 6 bases left in between. For the CDR3, the DNA is TGTGCCAGTAGTATGCTGACCTCTGGAAACACCATATATTTT. Its translation is CASSMLTSGNTIYF. Full variable domain (remainder filled in from reference TRBV19 and TRBJ1-3): DGGITQSPKYLFRKEGQNVTLSCEQNLNHDAMYWYRQDPGQGLRLIYYSQIVNDFQKGDIAEGYSVSREKKESFPLTVTSAQKNPTAFYLCASSMLTSGNTIYFGEGSWLTVV.

This clonotype was seen a few times. The gene calls are TRBV19 and TRBJ1-5; no reliable D call. CDR1 and CDR2 (germline): LNHDA, SQIVND (reference sequence). This CDR3 is built from 15 residues. Trimming removed 3 bases from V and 4 bases from J, with 13 bases in between. For the CDR3, the DNA is TGTGCCAGTAGTATGGTGGATCCCGGAAATCAGCCCCAGCATTTT. Translated: CASSMVDPGNQPQHF.

This clonotype has more than one count but fewer than ten. This may arise from a read error, as a much more abundant clone is one base away. The genes are TRBV2 and TRBJ2-1; D ambiguous. Trimming pared 3 bases from V and 7 bases from J, leaving 1 base between. Germline-derived CDR1 and CDR2 are SNHLY and FYNNEI. CDR3 length: 10 residues. DNA for the CDR3: TGTGCCAGCAGTGAGAATGAGCAGTTCTTC. Protein product: CASSENEQFF.

The chain joins TRBV12-3 or TRBV12-4 to TRBJ1-1; 10 bases are a match to TRBD1. The ends lost 5 bases at V and 1 base at J; junction bases unmatched: 10. The CDR3 consists of 17 residues. In nucleotides, the CDR3 is TGTGCCAGCAGTAGAACCCCGACAGGGGGCAGGAACACTGAAGCTTTCTTT. Translating it yields CASSRTPTGGRNTEAFF.

CDR3 DNA sequence: TGTGCCAGCAGTGGACTATCCCAAGAGACCCAGTACTTC. It is translated as CASSGLSQETQYF. The chain has TRBV2 and TRBJ2-5; TRBD2 is a possible D gene (5 bases). This CDR3 has 13 residues. From germline, CDR1 is SNHLY and CDR2 FYNNEI. V lost 4 bases and J lost 1, with 7 bases in between.

This clonotype was recorded once. The chain carries TRBV11-2 and TRBJ2-7, with D perhaps matching TRBD2 (6 bases). V lost 8 bases, J lost 5 bases, and 16 bases lay in between. CDR3 length: 13 amino acids. The germline V gene has CDR1 SGHAT and CDR2 FQNNGV. The CDR3 region is CASRLGVSDEQYF. CDR3 nucleotide sequence: TGTGCCAGCCGACTAGGGGTGAGCGACGAGCAGTACTTC.

In its sample, this clonotype was seen many times. The V call is TRBV9, the J call TRBJ2-3; 7 bases are shared with TRBD2. Germline V gene lookup returns CDR1 SGDLS and CDR2 YYNGEE. The CDR3 runs to 18 residues. The J segment lost 5 bases and the V segment lost 0 bases, leaving 15 bases of the junction unmatched. The CDR3 protein is CASSVEGGLDVVGDTQYF. For the CDR3, the DNA is TGTGCCAGCAGCGTAGAAGGAGGACTAGATGTAGTCGGAGATACGCAGTATTTT.

The chain combines TRBV7-2 with TRBJ2-7; D may be TRBD1 (6 bases). CDR1 and CDR2 (germline): SGHTA, FQGNSA. V lost 4 bases, J lost 6 bases, and 16 bases lay in between. CDR3 length: 14 amino acids. CDR3 amino acids: CASSSGPQGIEQYF. The CDR3 nucleotides are TGTGCCAGCAGCTCAGGCCCTCAGGGGATCGAGCAGTACTTC.

The rearrangement links TRBV10-3 to TRBJ2-3, with 7 bases matching TRBD2. J was trimmed by 3 bases and V by 3 bases; bases with no gene match: 6. Germline-derived CDR1 and CDR2 are ENHRY and SYGVKD. CDR3 size: 15 residues. The CDR3 loop reads CAISDPGTKTDTQYF. The CDR3, as DNA: TGTGCCATCAGTGACCCCGGGACTAAAACAGATACGCAGTATTTT.

This clonotype was counted only a few times. The chain combines TRBV7-9 with TRBJ1-1; 7 bases fit TRBD1. This CDR3 is 12 amino acids long. V lost 3 bases to trimming and J lost 8 bases; unmatched junction nucleotides: 3. In germline, CDR1 is SEHNR, CDR2 FQNEAQ (reference sequence). CDR3 bases: TGTGCCAGCAGCTTCACAGGGGCCGAAGCTTTCTTT. Its translation is CASSFTGAEAFF.

This clonotype was counted only a few times. The chain carries TRBV20-1 and TRBJ2-7, with 8 nucleotides matching TRBD1. Losses at the gene ends were 1 base for V and 0 bases for J; bases not matched to a gene: 11. Germline values: CDR1 DFQATT, CDR2 SNEGSKA (reference sequence). This CDR3 region has 17 residues. The CDR3: CSARVPAGGPSSYEQYF. CDR3 nucleotide sequence: TGCAGTGCTAGAGTCCCTGCAGGGGGCCCTAGCTCCTACGAGCAGTACTTC.

Remarks on this clonotype: A read error is possible here, since a much larger clone lies one base away. The V gene is TRBV24-1, the J gene TRBJ2-3; unclear D gene. The CDR3 runs 14 residues. V lost 3 bases, J lost 0 bases, and 6 bases lay in between. Germline lookup yields CDR1 KGHDR and CDR2 SFDVKD. CDR3 DNA sequence: TGTGCCACCAGTGATCGGAAGAGCACAGATACGCAGTATTTT. Its protein is CATSDRKSTDTQYF.

The chain employs TRBV5-1 and TRBJ2-3; D gene unclear. Trimming stripped 0 bases from V and 3 bases from J, with 11 bases between. The CDR3 totals 15 residues. Germline V gene lookup returns CDR1 SGHRS and CDR2 YFSETQ. The CDR3 nucleotides are TGCGCCAGCAGCTTGGGTGTTCAAACGACAGATACGCAGTATTTT. Translated: CASSLGVQTTDTQYF.

The rearrangement joins TRBV10-3 to TRBJ2-3; 9 bases align to TRBD2. V dropped 10 bases and J dropped 3; count of bases not matched to a gene: 5. Germline V CDR1 and CDR2: ENHRY, SYGVKD. The CDR3 contains 13 residues. The CDR3 DNA follows: TGTGCCACCCGGACTAGCGAGACAGATACGCAGTATTTT. Translation gives CATRTSETDTQYF.

The chain couples TRBV9 to TRBJ1-1; D remains ambiguous. Germline CDR1 reads SGDLS; CDR2 reads YYNGEE. Trimming shortened V by 1 base and J by 1 base, and 8 bases separated the two germline ends. The CDR3 consists of 14 residues. In nucleotides, the CDR3 is TGTGCCAGCAGCGTACATTCGGGGAACACTGAAGCTTTCTTT. Translated, it gives CASSVHSGNTEAFF.

Regarding this clonotype: Since a much larger clone is just one base distant, this may be a read error. This chain links TRBV6-1 with TRBJ2-7; 9 positions agree with TRBD1. The germline V gene has CDR1 MNHNS and CDR2 SASEGT. CDR3 length: 13 residues. With V trimmed by 7 bases and J by 2 bases, 3 bases remained unmatched. CDR3 DNA sequence: TGTGCCAGCAAGGGGACAGGGCCCTACGAGCAGTACTTC. Its protein product is CASKGTGPYEQYF.

The chain uses TRBV15 and TRBJ1-2; D perhaps matches TRBD1 (6 bases). The CDR3 extends over 15 amino acids. Looked up from germline, CDR1 is LNHNV and CDR2 is YYDKDF (reference sequence). The germline V and J ends were trimmed by 4 bases and 6 bases, with 18 bases remaining between them. CDR3 bases: TGTGCCACCAGCACAACTGACAGGCAACACGATGGCTACACCTTC. It is translated as CATSTTDRQHDGYTF.

The chain couples TRBV20-1 to TRBJ1-1, with D possibly TRBD1 on 6 matching bases. The germline CDR1 and CDR2 sequences are DFQATT and SNEGSKA (reference sequence). The V and J ends lost 6 bases and 1 base respectively, with 12 bases between them. The CDR3 totals 13 residues. The CDR3 DNA reads TGCAGTGCCGAGAACAGGGCGAACACTGAAGCTTTCTTT. It codes for CSAENRANTEAFF.

This clonotype was seen repeatedly, ten times or more. The chain carries TRBV4-1 and TRBJ1-1; the match to TRBD1 covers 7 bases. This CDR3 spans 16 amino acids. V gave up 2 bases and J gave up 1 base; unmatched junction bases: 7. Germline V lookup: CDR1 MGHRA, CDR2 YSYEKL. Written as DNA, the CDR3 is TGCGCCAGCAGCCAACCATACAGGGGCGCGAACACTGAAGCTTTCTTT. This codes for CASSQPYRGANTEAFF.

The rearrangement uses TRBV20-1 and TRBJ2-7, with 11 bases lining up with TRBD2. The CDR3 runs 14 residues. Trimming cost V 5 bases and J 6 bases; bases outside gene matches: 9. CDR1 and CDR2 from the germline V gene are DFQATT and SNEGSKA (reference sequence). The CDR3 DNA reads TGCAGTGCTTCCTATAGCGGGGGGGCGTCCGAGCAGTACGTC. Its translation: CSASYSGGASEQYV.

This clonotype was picked up many times. The chain recombines TRBV6-6 with TRBJ1-4; no reliable D call. The CDR3 sequence is 13 residues long. Trimming removed 5 bases at V and 0 bases at J, with 4 bases between. Germline V CDR1 and CDR2: MNHNY, SVGAGI (reference sequence). CDR3 amino acids: CASSDTTNEKLFF. The CDR3 DNA is TGTGCCAGCAGTGACACAACTAATGAAAAACTGTTTTTT.

This clonotype was seen repeatedly, ten times or more. The rearrangement joins TRBV29-1 to TRBJ2-7, with 7 bases identical to TRBD1. CDR1 and CDR2 (germline): SQVTM, ANQGSEA. With 4 bases clipped from V and 0 bases from J, the junction kept 3 bases outside the gene matches. CDR3 length: 13 residues. CDR3 region: CSVATGDSYEQYV. Here the CDR3 DNA reads TGCAGCGTTGCCACAGGGGACTCCTACGAGCAGTACGTC.

V is TRBV15 and J is TRBJ2-3; D call uncertain. The CDR3 contains 15 residues. The germline V gene encodes CDR1 LNHNV and CDR2 YYDKDF (reference sequence). Deletions cut 5 bases from V and 2 bases from J, with 14 bases between. CDR3 DNA sequence: TGTGCCACCAGCCGCCAGGACCTACCCACAGATACGCAGTATTTT. This sequence encodes CATSRQDLPTDTQYF.

The J gene is TRBJ1-1, the V gene TRBV6-2 or TRBV6-3; D not resolved. This CDR3 is 11 amino acids long. V lost 6 bases and J 6 bases, leaving 8 bases between the germline ends. Germline V gene data show CDR1 as MNHEY and CDR2 as SVGEGT. The CDR3 DNA reads TGTGCCAGCAGCCGAGCTCCTGAAGCTTTCTTT. This codes for CASSRAPEAFF.

This clonotype was counted a few times. V and J are TRBV27 and TRBJ2-2; the match to TRBD2 covers 7 bases. Looked up from germline, CDR1 is MNHEY and CDR2 is SMNVEV (reference sequence). The trim removed 3 bases at V and 7 bases at J, leaving 11 bases unmatched. The CDR3 extends over 16 amino acids. The CDR3 protein is CASSFGRTRFGGELFF. CDR3 sequence (DNA): TGTGCCAGCAGTTTTGGTCGGACTAGATTCGGCGGGGAGCTGTTTTTT.

Ten or more counts support this clonotype. The V gene is TRBV12-3 or TRBV12-4, the J gene TRBJ2-3, with 8 nucleotides matching TRBD2. J gave up 2 bases and V 2 bases, and 9 bases lay outside the gene matches. The CDR3 is 17 residues long. The DNA of the CDR3 is TGTGCCAGCAGTTTATGGCTAGCGGGTCCCACCACAGATACGCAGTATTTT. Its protein is CASSLWLAGPTTDTQYF.

This chain uses TRBV24-1 with TRBJ1-1, with D possibly being TRBD1 (6 bases). The germline V gene has CDR1 KGHDR and CDR2 SFDVKD. V lost 12 bases to trimming and J lost 3 bases, with 19 bases between them. The CDR3 has 14 residues. The CDR3 DNA reads TGTGCCGTCCGAGGGGAGGGGGTGGACACTGAAGCTTTCTTT. Amino acids: CAVRGEGVDTEAFF.